A single sample gave rise to the 20 T cell receptor beta chains below, sequenced in a study of T cell repertoires in cytomegalovirus infection. TCRdb re-called the reads through MiXCR, storing one row per CDR3 protein. This sample has 150,000 to 200,000 distinct CDR3 sequences, with 8% to 10% found just once. Input material: PBMCs. The receptors were sampled from a human donor in good health (CMV status not recorded). Some clones in this sample may be carry-over from other donors' samples.

This clonotype has ten or more counts. The chain uses TRBV2 and TRBJ2-1; 10 positions agree with TRBD1. V lost 7 bases to trimming and J lost 5 bases; unmatched junction nucleotides: 11. The CDR3 is 16 amino acids. Germline V gene lookup returns CDR1 SNHLY and CDR2 FYNNEI. The CDR3 loop is CASTRDRGSSDNEQFF. In DNA form, the CDR3 reads TGTGCCAGCACTAGGGACAGGGGAAGTTCGGACAATGAGCAGTTCTTC.

This clonotype was counted many times. The chain combines TRBV28 with TRBJ1-6; maybe TRBD1 (6 bases). This CDR3 comprises 15 residues. Trimming pared 6 bases from V and 9 bases from J, leaving 18 bases between. CDR1 and CDR2 from the germline V gene are MDHEN and SYDVKM. The CDR3 loop reads CASSFPPGQSSPLHF. CDR3 DNA sequence: TGTGCCAGCAGCTTTCCACCGGGACAATCTTCACCCCTCCACTTT.

In this sample, this clonotype turned up a few times. J is TRBJ2-7 and V is TRBV7-2; a weak D match, TRBD1 (6 bases). The V and J ends lost 5 bases and 1 base respectively, with 12 bases between them. Germline V gene lookup returns CDR1 SGHTA and CDR2 FQGNSA. The CDR3 loop spans 14 amino acids. CDR3 sequence reads: CASSPIQGSYEQYF. In nucleotides, the CDR3 is TGTGCCAGCAGCCCCATACAGGGTTCCTACGAGCAGTACTTC.

This clonotype was found many times. The gene calls are TRBV28 and TRBJ1-5; D is perhaps TRBD1 (5 bases). Trimming left V 5 bases short and J 6 bases short, with 8 bases between. CDR1 and CDR2 from the germline V gene are MDHEN and SYDVKM. The CDR3 has 12 residues. CDR3 sequence: CASSGTGQPQHF. CDR3 sequence (DNA): TGTGCCAGCAGTGGGACTGGTCAGCCCCAGCATTTT.

The CDR3: CASSQGRRADGYTF. In DNA form, the CDR3 reads TGTGCCAGCAGCCAAGGCCGCCGGGCAGATGGCTACACCTTC. The J gene is TRBJ1-2, the V gene TRBV14; D gene uncertain. V was pared by 1 base and J by 6 bases, with 12 bases between. The CDR3 length is 14 residues. Looked up from germline, CDR1 is SGHDN and CDR2 is FVKESK.

This clonotype was recorded many times. V gene TRBV7-8 combines with J gene TRBJ2-7, with TRBD2 matching 10 bases. The CDR3 has 14 residues. The junction had 2 bases not matched to a gene; V was cut back by 4 bases and J by 2 bases. From germline, CDR1 is SGHVS and CDR2 FQNEAQ. The CDR3 spells CASSWTSGTYEQYF. The DNA for the CDR3 is TGTGCCAGCAGCTGGACTAGCGGCACCTACGAGCAGTACTTC.

This clonotype was detected only a few times. V usage is TRBV7-6 and J usage is TRBJ2-5, with 10 bases lining up with TRBD2. Germline CDR1 SGHVS, CDR2 FNYEAQ. With 2 bases clipped from V and 3 bases from J, the junction kept 12 bases outside the gene matches. This CDR3 spans 18 amino acids. CDR3 nucleotide sequence: TGTGCCAGCAGCTTAACAGTCGCGGTAGCGGGAGGAAAAGAGACCCAGTACTTC. Amino acid sequence: CASSLTVAVAGGKETQYF.

V gene TRBV30 combines with J gene TRBJ2-7, with D perhaps assigned TRBD1 or TRBD2 (5 bases each). The CDR3 is made up of 15 amino acids. Trimming took off 3 bases at V and 5 bases at J, with 20 bases between the two ends. Germline lookup yields CDR1 GTSNPN and CDR2 SVGIG (reference sequence). CDR3: CAWRPTGTLVHEQYF. In DNA, the CDR3 is TGTGCCTGGAGGCCAACCGGGACCCTCGTCCACGAGCAGTACTTC. The entire variable domain, with the rest obtained from reference TRBV30 and TRBJ2-7, is as follows: SQTIHQWPATLVQPVGSPLSLECTVEGTSNPNLYWYRQAAGRGLQLLFYSVGIGQISSEVPQNLSASRPQDRQFILSSKKLLLSDSGFYLCAWRPTGTLVHEQYFGPGTRLTVT.

This clonotype has at least ten counts. The V call is TRBV7-2, the J call TRBJ1-2; perhaps TRBD1 as D (5 bases). CDR1 and CDR2 (germline): SGHTA, FQGNSA. Trimming stripped 5 bases from V and 6 bases from J, with 10 bases between. This CDR3 spans 12 amino acids. The CDR3 sequence is CASSRLGDGYTF. Written as DNA, the CDR3 is TGTGCCAGCAGCCGATTGGGGGATGGCTACACCTTC.

This clonotype was recorded at least ten times. A read error is likely, as this CDR3 ends without the conserved phenylalanine or tryptophan. The DNA is left out, because the CDR3 cannot be placed on it with certainty; the CDR3 is given as TCRdb lists it. The rearrangement links TRBV7-8 to TRBJ2-5; the table's D call of TRBD1 was not tested on the DNA. The CDR3 is 13 residues long, counting both termini. Germline V CDR1 and CDR2: SGHVS, FQNEAQ. CDR3 sequence: CASSLPEQGYRRL.

In its sample, this clonotype was seen many times. The CDR3: CASSSPGRQGAASSGANVLTF. Here the CDR3 DNA reads TGTGCCAGCAGTTCCCCGGGAAGACAGGGGGCGGCCAGCTCTGGGGCCAACGTCCTGACTTTC. The chain links TRBV6-2 or TRBV6-3 to TRBJ2-6; 10 nucleotides match TRBD1. V trimming: 4 bases; J trimming: 0 bases; junction bases outside the gene matches: 15. CDR1 is MNHEY and CDR2 is SVGEGT in the germline V gene. The length of the CDR3 is 21 residues.

The rearrangement uses TRBV5-4 and TRBJ2-7; the D is unclear. This CDR3 has 17 amino acids. Germline V gives CDR1 SGHNT, CDR2 YYREEE (reference sequence). The ends were cut back, 0 bases at V and 2 bases at J, with 18 bases in the middle. DNA of the CDR3: TGTGCCAGCAGCTTGGGCCAACGCATAGGGCCCGCCTACGAGCAGTACTTC. Translation: CASSLGQRIGPAYEQYF.

In its sample, this clonotype was seen many times. The V call is TRBV7-2, the J call TRBJ1-5; D is unresolved. The V gene lost 3 bases and the J gene lost 6 bases, with 9 bases spanning the gap. This CDR3 is built from 13 residues. From germline, CDR1 is SGHTA and CDR2 FQGNSA. CDR3 region: CASSFEVGQPQHF. The CDR3 region has the DNA TGTGCCAGCAGCTTTGAGGTCGGTCAGCCCCAGCATTTT.

This clonotype showed up many times. The genes are TRBV19 and TRBJ2-1; D tentatively reads TRBD1 or TRBD2 (5 bases each). The CDR3 loop spans 16 amino acids. Germline lookup yields CDR1 LNHDA and CDR2 SQIVND (reference sequence). The V end lost 4 bases, the J end lost 0 bases, and 13 bases lay between the germline ends. This chain's CDR3 is CASSTPGRSSYNEQFF. The CDR3 DNA is TGTGCCAGTAGTACTCCGGGACGGAGCTCCTACAATGAGCAGTTCTTC.

This clonotype showed up many times. This sequence joins TRBV14 and TRBJ2-7; 9 bases fit TRBD1. Germline trimming cut 2 bases from V and 5 bases from J; bases unmatched to any gene: 7. Germline CDR1 is SGHDN and CDR2 is FVKESK. The CDR3 loop spans 15 amino acids. The CDR3 is CASSQTRTGVNEQYF. The CDR3 nucleotides are TGTGCCAGCAGCCAAACCCGGACAGGGGTAAACGAGCAGTACTTC.

This clonotype occurred many times. This sequence joins TRBV20-1 and TRBJ1-2, with D perhaps matching TRBD1 (5 bases). Per germline, CDR1 DFQATT and CDR2 SNEGSKA (reference sequence). V gave up 8 bases and J gave up 4 bases, with 23 bases separating them. There are 15 residues in the CDR3. Written as DNA, the CDR3 is TGCAGTTCCAACCCCGGCCCGGGGCTAGGCTATGGCTACACCTTC. As protein: CSSNPGPGLGYGYTF.

This clonotype was counted ten times or more. The J gene is TRBJ2-6, the V gene TRBV7-9; D not certain. Germline V lookup: CDR1 SEHNR, CDR2 FQNEAQ (reference sequence). Trimming pared 1 base from V and 0 bases from J, leaving 1 base between. The CDR3 length is 14 residues. CDR3: CASSLGSGANVLTF. The CDR3 DNA reads TGTGCCAGCAGCTTAGGCTCTGGGGCCAACGTCCTGACTTTC. Variable domain in full (rest from reference TRBV7-9 and TRBJ2-6): DTGVSQNPRHKITKRGQNVTFRCDPISEHNRLYWYRQTLGQGPEFLTYFQNEAQLEKSRLLSDRFSAERPKGSFSTLEIQRTEQGDSAMYLCASSLGSGANVLTFGAGSRLTVL.

This clonotype was found many times. The chain recombines TRBV7-9 with TRBJ2-5, with 10 bases that match TRBD1. J lost 2 bases, V lost 7 bases, and 7 bases had no gene match. There are 15 residues in the CDR3. CDR1 and CDR2 from the germline V gene are SEHNR and FQNEAQ (reference sequence). The CDR3 reads CASNFGGQGQETQYF. CDR3 coding DNA: TGTGCCAGCAATTTCGGGGGACAGGGGCAAGAGACCCAGTACTTC.

There are many counts of this clonotype. J is TRBJ2-7 and V is TRBV27; D is perhaps TRBD2 (5 bases). V gave up 5 bases and J gave up 6 bases, with 14 bases separating them. Germline V CDR1 and CDR2: MNHEY, SMNVEV (reference sequence). The CDR3 has 13 residues. CDR3 in amino acids: CASSPREAVEQYF. The CDR3 DNA sequence: TGTGCCAGCAGTCCCCGGGAAGCCGTCGAGCAGTACTTC.

With respect to this clonotype: A much bigger clone sits one base away, suggesting this may be a read error. The conserved final phenylalanine or tryptophan is absent from the CDR3, which likely points to a read error. The chain uses TRBV7-8 and TRBJ1-4, with D unresolved. V was clipped by 4 bases and J by 5 bases, with 11 bases between them. The CDR3 is made up of 14 amino acids. Germline V gene lookup returns CDR1 SGHVS and CDR2 FQNEAQ. The CDR3 region has the DNA TGTGCCAGCAGCTCAACGTATGGGAATGAAAAACTGTTTTCT. Translation: CASSSTYGNEKLFS.